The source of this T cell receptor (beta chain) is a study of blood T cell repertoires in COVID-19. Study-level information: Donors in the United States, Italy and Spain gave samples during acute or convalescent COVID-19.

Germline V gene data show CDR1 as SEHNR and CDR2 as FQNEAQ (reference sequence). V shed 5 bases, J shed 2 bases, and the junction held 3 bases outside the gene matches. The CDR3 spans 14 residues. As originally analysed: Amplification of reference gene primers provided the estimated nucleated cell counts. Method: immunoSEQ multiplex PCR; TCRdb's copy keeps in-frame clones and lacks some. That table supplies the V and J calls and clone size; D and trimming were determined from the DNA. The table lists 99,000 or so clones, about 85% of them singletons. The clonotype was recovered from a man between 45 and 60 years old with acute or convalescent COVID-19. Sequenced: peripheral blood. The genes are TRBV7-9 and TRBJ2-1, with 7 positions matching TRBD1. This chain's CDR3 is CASSGQATYNEQFF. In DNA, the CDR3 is TGTGCCAGCAGCGGACAGGCGACCTACAATGAGCAGTTCTTC. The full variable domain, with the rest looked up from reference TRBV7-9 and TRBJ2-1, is DTGVSQNPRHKITKRGQNVTFRCDPISEHNRLYWYRQTLGQGPEFLTYFQNEAQLEKSRLLSDRFSAERPKGSFSTLEIQRTEQGDSAMYLCASSGQATYNEQFFGPGTRLTVL.